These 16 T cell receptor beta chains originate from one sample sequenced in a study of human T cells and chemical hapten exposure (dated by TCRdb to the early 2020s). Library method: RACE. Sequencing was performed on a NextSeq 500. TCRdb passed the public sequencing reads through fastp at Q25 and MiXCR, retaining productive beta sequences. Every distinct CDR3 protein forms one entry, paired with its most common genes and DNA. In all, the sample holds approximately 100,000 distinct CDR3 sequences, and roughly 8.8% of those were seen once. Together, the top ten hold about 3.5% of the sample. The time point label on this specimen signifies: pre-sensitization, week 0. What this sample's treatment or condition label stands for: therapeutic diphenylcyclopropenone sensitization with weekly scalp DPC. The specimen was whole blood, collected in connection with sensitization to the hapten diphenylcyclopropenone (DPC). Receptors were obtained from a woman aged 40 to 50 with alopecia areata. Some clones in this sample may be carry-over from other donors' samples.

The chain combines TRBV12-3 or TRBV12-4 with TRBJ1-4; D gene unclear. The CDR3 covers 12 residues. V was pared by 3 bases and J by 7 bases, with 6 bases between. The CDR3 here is CASSFASEKLFF. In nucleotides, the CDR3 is TGTGCCAGCAGTTTTGCGTCTGAAAAACTGTTTTTT.

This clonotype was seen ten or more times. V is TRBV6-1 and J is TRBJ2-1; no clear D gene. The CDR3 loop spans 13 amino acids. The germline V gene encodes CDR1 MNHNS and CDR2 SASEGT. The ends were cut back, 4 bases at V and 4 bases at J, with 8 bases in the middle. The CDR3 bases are TGTGCCAGCAGTGGACTGGATTACAATGAGCAGTTCTTC. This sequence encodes CASSGLDYNEQFF.

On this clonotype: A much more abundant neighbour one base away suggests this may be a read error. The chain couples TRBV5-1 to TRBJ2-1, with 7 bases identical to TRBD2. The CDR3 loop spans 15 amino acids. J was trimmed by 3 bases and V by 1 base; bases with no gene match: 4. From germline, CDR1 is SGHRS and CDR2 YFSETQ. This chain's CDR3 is CASSLTSVVYNEQFF. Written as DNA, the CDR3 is TGCGCCAGCAGCTTGACTAGCGTGGTCTACAATGAGCAGTTCTTC.

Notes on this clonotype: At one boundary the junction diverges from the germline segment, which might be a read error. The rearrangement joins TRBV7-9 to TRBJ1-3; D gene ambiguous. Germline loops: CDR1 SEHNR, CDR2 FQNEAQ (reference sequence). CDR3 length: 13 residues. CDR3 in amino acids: CASSLADGNTIYF. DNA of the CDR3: TGTGCCAGCAGTTTAGCCGATGGAAACACCATATATTTT.

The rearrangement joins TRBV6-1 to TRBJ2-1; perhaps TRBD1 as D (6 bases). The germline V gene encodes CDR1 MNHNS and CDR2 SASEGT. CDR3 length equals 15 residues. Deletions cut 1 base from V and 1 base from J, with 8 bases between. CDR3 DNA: TGTGCCAGCAGTGAAGATCAGGGGTCCTACAATGAGCAGTTCTTC. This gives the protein CASSEDQGSYNEQFF.

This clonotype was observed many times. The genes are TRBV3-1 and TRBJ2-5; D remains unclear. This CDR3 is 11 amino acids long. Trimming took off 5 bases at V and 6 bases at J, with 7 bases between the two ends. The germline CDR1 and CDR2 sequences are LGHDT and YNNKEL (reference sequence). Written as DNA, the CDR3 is TGTGCCAGCAGCGTAGAAAAGACCCAGTACTTC. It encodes CASSVEKTQYF.

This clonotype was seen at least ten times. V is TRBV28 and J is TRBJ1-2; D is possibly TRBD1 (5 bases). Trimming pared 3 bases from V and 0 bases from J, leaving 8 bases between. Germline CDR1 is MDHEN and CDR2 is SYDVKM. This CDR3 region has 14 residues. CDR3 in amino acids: CASSLTDANYGYTF. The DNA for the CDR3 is TGTGCCAGCAGTTTGACAGATGCTAACTATGGCTACACCTTC.

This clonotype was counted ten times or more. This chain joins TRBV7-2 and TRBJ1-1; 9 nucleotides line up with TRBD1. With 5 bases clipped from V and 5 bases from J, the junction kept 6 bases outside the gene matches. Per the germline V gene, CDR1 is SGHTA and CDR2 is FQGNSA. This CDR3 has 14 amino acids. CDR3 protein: CASSPGTGRTEAFF. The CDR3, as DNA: TGTGCCAGCAGCCCCGGGACAGGGAGAACTGAAGCTTTCTTT.

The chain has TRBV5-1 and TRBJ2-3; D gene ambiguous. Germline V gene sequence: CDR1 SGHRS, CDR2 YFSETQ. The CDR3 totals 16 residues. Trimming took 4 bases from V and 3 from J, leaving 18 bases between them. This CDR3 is CASSIGPALATDTQYF. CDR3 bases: TGCGCCAGCAGCATAGGGCCCGCCCTGGCGACAGATACGCAGTATTTT.

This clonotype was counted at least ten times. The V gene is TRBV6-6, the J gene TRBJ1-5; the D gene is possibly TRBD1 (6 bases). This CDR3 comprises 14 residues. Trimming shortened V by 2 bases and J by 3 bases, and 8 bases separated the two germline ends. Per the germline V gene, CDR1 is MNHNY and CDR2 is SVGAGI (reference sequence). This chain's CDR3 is CASSYRDINQPQHF. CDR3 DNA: TGTGCCAGCAGTTACCGGGACATCAATCAGCCCCAGCATTTT.

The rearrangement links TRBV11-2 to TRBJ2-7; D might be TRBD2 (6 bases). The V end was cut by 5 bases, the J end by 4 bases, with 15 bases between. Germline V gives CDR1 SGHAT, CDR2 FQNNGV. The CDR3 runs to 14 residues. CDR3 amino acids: CASSPGGLPYEQYF. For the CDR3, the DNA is TGTGCCAGCAGCCCCGGGGGTTTACCTTACGAGCAGTACTTC.

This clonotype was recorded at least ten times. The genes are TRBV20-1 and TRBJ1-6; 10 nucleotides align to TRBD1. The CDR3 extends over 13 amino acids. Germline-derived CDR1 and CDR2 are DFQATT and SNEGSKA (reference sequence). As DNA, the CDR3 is TGCAGCTCCCGGGACAGGGGATATTCACCCCTCCACTTT. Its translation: CSSRDRGYSPLHF.

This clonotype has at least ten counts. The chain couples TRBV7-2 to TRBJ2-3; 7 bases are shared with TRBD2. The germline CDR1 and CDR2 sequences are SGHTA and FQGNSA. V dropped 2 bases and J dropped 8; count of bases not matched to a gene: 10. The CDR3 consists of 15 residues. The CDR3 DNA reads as TGTGCCAGCAGCTTACGTGGGCGGGGCGGGGGTACGCAGTATTTT. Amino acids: CASSLRGRGGGTQYF.

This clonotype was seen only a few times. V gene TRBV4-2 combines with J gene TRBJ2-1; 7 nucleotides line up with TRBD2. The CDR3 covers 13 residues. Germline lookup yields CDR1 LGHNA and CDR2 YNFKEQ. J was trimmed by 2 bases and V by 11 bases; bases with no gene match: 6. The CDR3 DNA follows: TGTGCCGGGGGGGATCCTGCCTACAATGAGCAGTTCTTC. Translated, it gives CAGGDPAYNEQFF.

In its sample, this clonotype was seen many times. This CDR3 reads CASSLFSGGAGEQYF. DNA for the CDR3: TGTGCCAGCAGTTTATTTAGCGGGGGGGCAGGCGAGCAGTACTTC. V usage is TRBV12-3 or TRBV12-4 and J usage is TRBJ2-7, with 11 bases that match TRBD2. CDR3 length: 15 amino acids. V was clipped by 2 bases and J by 6 bases; unmatched bases: 6.

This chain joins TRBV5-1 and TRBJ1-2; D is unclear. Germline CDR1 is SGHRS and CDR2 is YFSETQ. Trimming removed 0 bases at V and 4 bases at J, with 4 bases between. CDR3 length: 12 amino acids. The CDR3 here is CASSLDVYGYTF. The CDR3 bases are TGCGCCAGCAGCTTGGACGTCTATGGCTACACCTTC.